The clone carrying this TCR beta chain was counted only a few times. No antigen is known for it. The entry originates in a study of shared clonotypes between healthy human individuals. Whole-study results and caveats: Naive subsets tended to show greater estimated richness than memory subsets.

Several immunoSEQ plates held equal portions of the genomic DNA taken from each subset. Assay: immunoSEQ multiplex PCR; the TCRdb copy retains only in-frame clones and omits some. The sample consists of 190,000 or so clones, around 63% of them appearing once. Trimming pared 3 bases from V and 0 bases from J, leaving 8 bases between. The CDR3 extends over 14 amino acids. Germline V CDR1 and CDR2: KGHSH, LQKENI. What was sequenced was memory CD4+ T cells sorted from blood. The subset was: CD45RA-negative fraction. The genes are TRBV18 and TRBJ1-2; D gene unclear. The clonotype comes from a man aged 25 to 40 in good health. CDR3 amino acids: CASSPEYTNYGYTF. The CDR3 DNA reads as TGTGCCAGCTCACCGGAGTATACTAACTATGGCTACACCTTC.